The next 17 T cell receptor beta chains were all read from a single sample in a study of CD8 T cells in ankylosing spondylitis. TCRdb passed the 5' RACE reads through MiXCR, listing each CDR3 protein once. The sample lists about 360,000 distinct CDR3 sequences; 20% were seen once. The sample taken for sequencing was blood, either unsorted or a sorted T cell fraction (not recorded which). Receptors originate from a male donor with ankylosing spondylitis or in good health (not recorded which).

This CDR3 is CSADETGTYEQYF. For the CDR3, the DNA is TGCAGCGCAGACGAGACGGGAACCTACGAGCAGTACTTC. The chain employs TRBV29-1 and TRBJ2-7; the D gene is possibly TRBD2 (5 bases). This CDR3 has 13 residues. Germline V lookup: CDR1 SQVTM, CDR2 ANQGSEA. V lost 7 bases and J 2 bases, leaving 15 bases between the germline ends.

This clonotype was seen a handful of times. V is TRBV20-1 and J is TRBJ2-7; D is uncertain. Trimming shortened V by 4 bases and J by 0 bases, and 7 bases separated the two germline ends. The CDR3 loop spans 12 amino acids. CDR1 and CDR2 from the germline V gene are DFQATT and SNEGSKA (reference sequence). CDR3 region: CSAIDNSYEQYF. The DNA for the CDR3 is TGCAGTGCTATCGACAACTCCTACGAGCAGTACTTC.

The chain couples TRBV12-3 or TRBV12-4 to TRBJ2-2; D is possibly TRBD1 or TRBD2 (5 bases each). The CDR3 is 15 residues long. V shed 7 bases and J shed 0 bases, with 12 bases lying between them. Written as DNA, the CDR3 is TGTGCCAGCAAAGCGGACAACGCGAACACCGGGGAGCTGTTTTTT. Protein product: CASKADNANTGELFF.

The V and J genes are TRBV12-3 or TRBV12-4 and TRBJ2-5, with D possibly matching TRBD1 (7 bases). V dropped 7 bases and J dropped 5 bases, with 20 bases sitting between them. The length of the CDR3 is 15 residues. CDR3: CASTQVRGAVETQYF. The DNA of the CDR3 is TGTGCCAGCACCCAAGTCAGGGGGGCTGTGGAGACCCAGTACTTC.

This clonotype came up a few times. The chain is built from TRBV6-2 or TRBV6-3 and TRBJ2-5, with 7 positions matching TRBD2. The CDR3 sequence is 21 residues long. Germline CDR1 MNHEY, CDR2 SVGEGT. The J segment lost 1 base and the V segment lost 0 bases, leaving 20 bases of the junction unmatched. The DNA for the CDR3 is TGTGCCAGCAGTTACTCCTCTCTGGGCGAGCGGGGATACATTTTCCAAGAGACCCAGTACTTC. It yields the protein CASSYSSLGERGYIFQETQYF.

This clonotype was seen once. The chain carries TRBV2 and TRBJ1-4, with 8 positions matching TRBD1. CDR1 and CDR2 (germline): SNHLY, FYNNEI. The CDR3 has 14 amino acids. V gave up 6 bases and J gave up 4 bases; unmatched junction bases: 4. The CDR3 region is CASSSDRDNEKLFF. The CDR3 bases are TGTGCCAGCAGCTCGGACAGGGATAATGAAAAACTGTTTTTT.

The gene calls are TRBV11-2 and TRBJ2-2, with TRBD1 matching over 7 bases. Looked up from germline, CDR1 is SGHAT and CDR2 is FQNNGV. The CDR3 has 15 amino acids. V lost 5 bases to trimming and J lost 1 base; unmatched junction nucleotides: 4. CDR3 bases: TGTGCCAGCAGCCAATGGGACAGGAACACCGGGGAGCTGTTTTTT. The encoded protein is CASSQWDRNTGELFF.

This clonotype has just a few counts. The chain is built from TRBV9 and TRBJ2-7; D is unresolved. Between the trimmed V and J ends, which lost 0 bases and 0 bases, there was a span of 7 bases. CDR3 length: 14 residues. CDR1 is SGDLS and CDR2 is YYNGEE in the germline V gene. The CDR3 DNA is TGTGCCAGCAGCGTAGTGGGCGACTCCTACGAGCAGTACTTC. Translating gives CASSVVGDSYEQYF.

This sequence joins TRBV24-1 and TRBJ2-7; possibly TRBD2 for D (5 bases). The CDR3 length is 12 residues. Trimming removed 4 bases at V and 3 bases at J, with 6 bases between. Germline CDR1 is KGHDR and CDR2 is SFDVKD. As DNA, the CDR3 is TGTGCCACCAGTGACGGAGGCTACGAGCAGTACTTC. Its translation: CATSDGGYEQYF.

This clonotype was seen a handful of times. The chain carries TRBV9 and TRBJ1-1; weak D call: TRBD1 (6 bases). Germline V CDR1 and CDR2: SGDLS, YYNGEE. The CDR3 covers 13 residues. V shed 0 bases and J shed 11 bases, with 14 bases lying between them. The CDR3 sequence is CASSVAPGQGAFF. The CDR3 DNA reads TGTGCCAGCAGCGTAGCCCCGGGCCAGGGGGCTTTCTTT.

This clonotype was seen only a few times. This chain links TRBV4-1 with TRBJ1-3; D unresolved. V lost 4 bases and J lost 2, with 9 bases in between. The length of the CDR3 is 14 residues. Looked up from germline, CDR1 is MGHRA and CDR2 is YSYEKL. The CDR3, as DNA: TGCGCCAGCAGCCTTGCTGATCCTGGAAACACCATATATTTT. Translation gives CASSLADPGNTIYF.

There are a few counts of this clonotype. The CDR3 spells CSVETVYGYTF. In nucleotides, the CDR3 is TGCAGCGTTGAGACAGTTTATGGCTACACCTTC. The chain employs TRBV29-1 and TRBJ1-2, with D maybe TRBD1 (5 bases). Germline-derived CDR1 and CDR2 are SQVTM and ANQGSEA. The V gene lost 3 bases and the J gene lost 5 bases, with 7 bases spanning the gap. The CDR3 contains 11 residues.

This sequence joins TRBV30 and TRBJ2-3; 11 nucleotides match TRBD2. J was trimmed by 6 bases and V by 7 bases; bases with no gene match: 15. The CDR3 loop spans 16 amino acids. Germline V gene data show CDR1 as GTSNPN and CDR2 as SVGIG (reference sequence). CDR3 residues: CASRRGSGGAWDTQYF. The CDR3 DNA follows: TGTGCCTCGCGCCGGGGTAGCGGGGGGGCATGGGATACGCAGTATTTT.

The chain is built from TRBV20-1 and TRBJ2-3, with TRBD2 matching 12 bases. Trimming took 3 bases from V and 9 from J; bases not matched to a gene: 7. CDR1 is DFQATT, CDR2 SNEGSKA, per germline (reference sequence). CDR3 length: 14 residues. The CDR3 coding sequence is TGCAGTGCTAGGGTGGCTAGCGGGGGGGCAACGCAGTATTTT. Translation gives CSARVASGGATQYF.

The CDR3 DNA follows: TGTGCCAGCAGCCCAGGGGGGATGGGGCAGCCCCAGCATTTT. Encoded protein: CASSPGGMGQPQHF. V gene TRBV9 combines with J gene TRBJ1-5, with TRBD1 identical over 7 bases. Germline loops: CDR1 SGDLS, CDR2 YYNGEE. There are 14 residues in the CDR3. V lost 4 bases and J lost 7; bases outside the gene matches: 8.

This clonotype occurred a few times. This chain uses TRBV10-3 with TRBJ2-7; 8 bases are a match to TRBD1. After removal of 0 bases from V and 0 bases from J, the junction contained 4 bases not matched to a gene. Germline CDR1 reads ENHRY; CDR2 reads SYGVKD. There are 16 residues in the CDR3. The CDR3 bases are TGTGCCATCAGTGAGTCGGACAGGGCCGACTCCTACGAGCAGTACTTC. It codes for CAISESDRADSYEQYF.

This clonotype occurred many times. The chain is built from TRBV24-1 and TRBJ2-3, with 7 bases fitting TRBD2. The germline CDR1 and CDR2 sequences are KGHDR and SFDVKD. V was clipped by 5 bases and J by 5 bases; unmatched bases: 12. This CDR3 has 16 residues. This chain's CDR3 is CATSVSPAGRGDTQYF. The CDR3, as DNA: TGTGCCACCAGTGTGAGCCCTGCGGGGAGGGGAGATACGCAGTATTTT.